The rows below give T cell receptor beta chains drawn from one sample of a study of blood T cell repertoires in COVID-19. Using immunoSEQ multiplex PCR, the repertoire was profiled, and TCRdb retains in-frame clones only, with some absent. This table holds roughly 200,000 clones, approximately 83% found once. The sample taken for sequencing was peripheral blood. Source of these receptors: a human donor with active or convalescent COVID-19. The donor label of this sample is uncertain. Each CDR3 is given with its conserved first and last residue. Fields, in order: V gene, J gene, CDR3 protein.

V: TRBV7-8
J: TRBJ1-5
CDR3: CASSLVQGDNQPQHF

V: TRBV19
J: TRBJ2-6
CDR3: CASSTSGGAFYRANVLTF

V: TRBV7-9
J: TRBJ2-7
CDR3: CASSLAEAGGPREQYF

V: TRBV6-2/TRBV6-3
J: TRBJ1-1
CDR3: CASSYSLEADTEAFF

V: TRBV5-1
J: TRBJ1-2
CDR3: CASSQNGFYGYTF

V: TRBV6-5
J: TRBJ1-6
CDR3: CASSYYRGSANSPLHF

V: TRBV6-1
J: TRBJ1-5
CDR3: CASSDLMTGNQPQHF

V: TRBV11-3
J: TRBJ2-7
CDR3: CASSLEGAHEQYF

V: TRBV7-6
J: TRBJ2-2
CDR3: CASSLTSGRANGELFF

V: TRBV5-6
J: TRBJ2-7
CDR3: CASSPLGRVYEQYF

V: TRBV6-5
J: TRBJ2-3
CDR3: CASNPTGAGTDTQYF

V: TRBV18
J: TRBJ2-6
CDR3: CASSPMLLSSSGANVLTF

V: TRBV11-3
J: TRBJ2-3
CDR3: CASSGPGLAGGIYTDTQYF

V: TRBV4-2
J: TRBJ1-1
CDR3: CASSQGIGTGGTEAFF

V: TRBV9
J: TRBJ1-2
CDR3: CASSVADTNYGYTF

V: TRBV6-5
J: TRBJ2-3
CDR3: CASSYQTGGTDTQYF

V: TRBV20-1
J: TRBJ2-5
CDR3: CSASVTSGGLQETQYF

V: TRBV27
J: TRBJ2-7
CDR3: CASSLSPQGAFEQYF

V: TRBV4-3
J: TRBJ2-7
CDR3: CASSLNRGSSSYEQYF

V: TRBV4-3
J: TRBJ2-1
CDR3: CASSQGQGTYNEQFF

V: TRBV6-5
J: TRBJ2-7
CDR3: CASSLSGVGYEQYF

V: TRBV19
J: TRBJ2-7
CDR3: CASSPQRAIIYEQYF

V: TRBV4-1
J: TRBJ2-7
CDR3: CASSQSSYLVNSEQYF

V: TRBV21-1
J: TRBJ1-2
CDR3: CASRKDRVGYGYTF

V: TRBV3-1/TRBV3-2
J: TRBJ2-7
CDR3: CASSQDLLDRSYEQYF

V: TRBV2
J: TRBJ2-7
CDR3: CASRGGTSRTYEQYF

V: TRBV10-1
J: TRBJ2-1
CDR3: CASSDGGLGRGIPNEQFF

V: TRBV23-1
J: TRBJ2-1
CDR3: CASSLGPRGSVDEQFF

V: TRBV4-3
J: TRBJ1-6
CDR3: CASSQGQGGNSPLHF

V: TRBV4-2
J: TRBJ1-5
CDR3: CASSRAGQGFQPQHF

V: TRBV25-1
J: TRBJ2-1
CDR3: CASSDAGLGGDEQFF

V: TRBV11-2
J: TRBJ1-4
CDR3: CASSRGQLTTNEKLFF

V: TRBV2
J: TRBJ1-5
CDR3: CASSPPPQGSVQHF

V: TRBV7-9
J: TRBJ2-7
CDR3: CASLRDEQGEQYF

V: TRBV5-1
J: TRBJ2-7
CDR3: CASSLVAGVSSYEQYF

V: TRBV18
J: TRBJ2-3
CDR3: CASSPGGSTDTQYF

V: TRBV7-2
J: TRBJ2-7
CDR3: CASGRGYEQYF

V: TRBV28
J: TRBJ1-5
CDR3: CASSLQGGPNQPQHF

V: TRBV6-5
J: TRBJ2-7
CDR3: CASSFGQGQVNYEQYF

V: TRBV4-3
J: TRBJ1-1
CDR3: CASSQAAGERTEAFF

V: TRBV27
J: TRBJ1-2
CDR3: CASSSRDRGAPLYGYTF

V: TRBV6-5
J: TRBJ2-7
CDR3: CAGETGRSYEQYF

V: TRBV7-9
J: TRBJ1-6
CDR3: CASSSGTDNSPLHF

V: TRBV6-5
J: TRBJ2-1
CDR3: CASSPTSSYNEQFF

V: TRBV2
J: TRBJ2-1
CDR3: CATSLIAGGLTDNEQFF

V: TRBV5-1
J: TRBJ2-3
CDR3: CASRSSGPSTDTQYF

V: TRBV12-3/TRBV12-4
J: TRBJ2-3
CDR3: CASSLGGADTQYF

V: TRBV27
J: TRBJ2-7
CDR3: CASSPGQGYEQYF

V: TRBV7-6
J: TRBJ2-3
CDR3: CASSLARGGTQYF

V: TRBV24-1
J: TRBJ2-5
CDR3: CATSAIGGSRGQETQYF

V: TRBV9
J: TRBJ2-2
CDR3: CASSGIQGAGTGELFF

V: TRBV5-1
J: TRBJ2-3
CDR3: CASSLGPGVTDTQYF

V: TRBV28
J: TRBJ2-3
CDR3: CASSKGQGTDTQYF

V: TRBV3-1/TRBV3-2
J: TRBJ1-5
CDR3: CASSGRQGSQPQHF

V: TRBV19
J: TRBJ1-6
CDR3: CASTSAVDRGNSPLHF

V: TRBV19
J: TRBJ2-6
CDR3: CASSIPRTGLGANVLTF

V: TRBV7-9
J: TRBJ1-2
CDR3: CASTWGREDGYTF